This T cell receptor (beta chain) was identified in a study of HIV-infected patients and healthy controls. TCRdb passed the 5' RACE reads through MiXCR, listing each CDR3 protein once. The sample has 55,000 to 70,000 distinct CDR3 sequences, 15% to 20% seen once. V trimming: 8 bases; J trimming: 4 bases; junction bases outside the gene matches: 10. There are 15 residues in the CDR3. Germline V lookup: CDR1 LNHDA, CDR2 SQIVND (reference sequence). The rearrangement joins TRBV19 to TRBJ1-2, with 10 bases identical to TRBD1. Sequencing was done on a sample of CD4+ T cells from blood. This TCR was recovered from a human donor in good health. CDR3 DNA: TGTGCCAGTGGACTGGGGACAGGGGTATTCTATGGCTACACCTTC. Translating it yields CASGLGTGVFYGYTF.